The 31 T cell receptor beta chains below all came from one sample that was sequenced in a study of shared clonotypes between healthy human individuals. TCRdb keeps only in-frame clones here, not all; method: immunoSEQ multiplex PCR. The sample records fewer than 2.5 million clones, 93% being singletons. The sample taken for sequencing was naive CD4+ T cells from PBMCs. Subset denoted: CD45RA+ positively selected. The origin of the receptors is a man between 18 and 29 years old in good health. Some clones in this sample may be carry-over from other donors' samples.

The chain employs TRBV9 and TRBJ2-2; D ambiguous. Germline CDR1 SGDLS, CDR2 YYNGEE. The germline V and J ends were trimmed by 0 bases and 4 bases, with 13 bases remaining between them. The CDR3 spans 16 residues. CDR3: CASSVAVGRGTGELFF. CDR3 sequence (DNA): TGTGCCAGCAGCGTAGCTGTTGGGCGAGGCACCGGGGAGCTGTTTTTT.

The rearrangement joins TRBV5-6 to TRBJ2-4; tentatively, D is TRBD1 (6 bases). CDR3 length: 18 residues. The V end was cut by 0 bases, the J end by 4 bases, with 20 bases between. The V gene's germline CDR1 is SGHDT and CDR2 YYEEEE. The CDR3 coding sequence is TGTGCCAGCAGCTTGGGGGCAGGGGTCTCAACACCAAAAAACATTCAGTACTTC. Its translation: CASSLGAGVSTPKNIQYF.

The chain has TRBV14 and TRBJ2-1; D not certain. Trimming left V 0 bases short and J 0 bases short, with 12 bases between. This CDR3 contains 17 residues. Germline CDR1 reads SGHDN; CDR2 reads FVKESK. This CDR3 is CASSQESKQSSYNEQFF. CDR3 sequence (DNA): TGTGCCAGCAGCCAAGAAAGTAAACAGAGCTCCTACAATGAGCAGTTCTTC.

This chain uses TRBV18 with TRBJ1-5; the D gene is possibly TRBD1 (5 bases). V dropped 6 bases and J dropped 5 bases, with 11 bases sitting between them. Germline V gives CDR1 KGHSH, CDR2 LQKENI. The CDR3 spans 13 residues. The CDR3 DNA follows: TGTGCCAGCTCGGAGACAGTCTATCAGCCCCAGCATTTT. It yields the protein CASSETVYQPQHF.

The chain joins TRBV27 to TRBJ1-1; 9 positions agree with TRBD1. Trimming took 4 bases from V and 1 from J; bases not matched to a gene: 7. Germline lookup yields CDR1 MNHEY and CDR2 SMNVEV (reference sequence). CDR3 length: 16 amino acids. The CDR3 here is CASSSTNRGRNTEAFF. In nucleotides, the CDR3 is TGTGCCAGCAGTTCTACAAACAGGGGGCGGAACACTGAAGCTTTCTTT.

The V and J genes are TRBV6-9 and TRBJ1-5, with 9 bases lining up with TRBD1. This CDR3 spans 13 amino acids. The germline gives CDR1 MNHGY, CDR2 SVAAGI. The junction had 3 bases not matched to a gene; V was cut back by 6 bases and J by 6 bases. CDR3 sequence reads: CASRGQGFQPQHF. DNA for the CDR3: TGTGCCAGCAGGGGACAGGGTTTTCAGCCCCAGCATTTT.

The chain has TRBV5-1 and TRBJ2-5; tentative D call: TRBD1 (5 bases). Germline CDR1 is SGHRS and CDR2 is YFSETQ. The CDR3 spans 16 residues. V gave up 0 bases and J gave up 1 base, with 13 bases separating them. This chain's CDR3 is CASSLVTLTAQETQYF. CDR3 sequence (DNA): TGCGCCAGCAGCTTGGTCACCCTGACAGCCCAAGAGACCCAGTACTTC.

The chain is built from TRBV6-1 and TRBJ1-2; D not certain. V lost 1 base and J 7 bases, leaving 16 bases between the germline ends. CDR3 length equals 15 residues. CDR1 is MNHNS and CDR2 is SASEGT in the germline V gene. The CDR3 nucleotides read TGTGCCAGCAGTGAAGAGTTCCCACTTTCGAGTGGCTACACCTTC. Residues: CASSEEFPLSSGYTF.

V and J are TRBV18 and TRBJ2-7; 12 bases agree with TRBD2. CDR1 is KGHSH, CDR2 LQKENI, per germline. CDR3 length equals 15 residues. The V and J ends lost 3 bases and 8 bases, in that order; junction bases with no gene match: 8. Written as DNA, the CDR3 is TGTGCCAGCTCACCGCTAGCGGGAGGGGTCGGAAAGCAGTACTTC. This sequence encodes CASSPLAGGVGKQYF. The variable domain in full, completed from reference TRBV18 and TRBJ2-7, reads NAGVMQNPRHLVRRRGQEARLRCSPMKGHSHVYWYRQLPEEGLKFMVYLQKENIIDESGMPKERFSAEFPKEGPSILRIQQVVRGDSAAYFCASSPLAGGVGKQYFGPGTRLTVT.

The genes are TRBV2 and TRBJ2-1; 9 bases align to TRBD1. This CDR3 is built from 16 residues. In germline, CDR1 is SNHLY, CDR2 FYNNEI. J gave up 5 bases and V 4 bases, and 9 bases lay outside the gene matches. CDR3: CASSAGQGRVNNEQFF. CDR3 coding DNA: TGTGCCAGCAGTGCAGGACAGGGGCGGGTCAACAATGAGCAGTTCTTC. Full variable domain (missing parts from reference TRBV2 and TRBJ2-1): EPEVTQTPSHQVTQMGQEVILRCVPISNHLYFYWYRQILGQKVEFLVSFYNNEISEKSEIFDDQFSVERPDGSNFTLKIRSTKLEDSAMYFCASSAGQGRVNNEQFFGPGTRLTVL.

This chain uses TRBV6-5 with TRBJ1-2; the D gene is possibly TRBD1 (5 bases). Per germline, CDR1 MNHEY and CDR2 SVGAGI. Trimming took 5 bases from V and 10 from J, leaving 17 bases between them. CDR3 length equals 13 residues. The CDR3: CASSPTKGQFYTF. The CDR3 DNA reads TGTGCCAGCAGTCCCACGAAGGGGCAGTTCTACACCTTC.

The J gene is TRBJ1-4, the V gene TRBV5-1; D is unclear. V was clipped by 4 bases and J by 4 bases, with 8 bases between them. Germline V CDR1 and CDR2: SGHRS, YFSETQ. The CDR3 contains 13 residues. Here the CDR3 reads CASSDRLNEKLFF. CDR3 in DNA: TGCGCCAGCAGCGACCGCCTTAATGAAAAACTGTTTTTT.

The J gene is TRBJ2-2, the V gene TRBV5-6; D unclear. This CDR3 has 13 amino acids. Germline V gene sequence: CDR1 SGHDT, CDR2 YYEEEE. V was clipped by 2 bases and J by 2 bases, with 4 bases between them. The CDR3 DNA sequence: TGTGCCAGCAGCTTATACAACACCGGGGAGCTGTTTTTT. Its protein is CASSLYNTGELFF.

This clone was counted between two and nine times. At the DNA level, this CDR3 is encoded by other sequences in the same sample as well. The rearrangement joins TRBV28 to TRBJ2-7; the match to TRBD1 covers 8 bases. V was clipped by 7 bases and J by 2 bases; unmatched bases: 1. The CDR3 has 12 amino acids. Germline CDR1 MDHEN, CDR2 SYDVKM. The DNA for the CDR3 is TGTGCCAGCACGGACAGGGCCTACGAGCAGTACTTC. It encodes CASTDRAYEQYF.

CDR3 residues: CASTQGGVYGYTF. CDR3 nucleotide sequence: TGCGCCAGCACCCAGGGGGGGGTATATGGCTACACCTTC. The chain has TRBV5-1 and TRBJ1-2; TRBD1 aligns across 7 bases. Looked up from germline, CDR1 is SGHRS and CDR2 is YFSETQ. The CDR3 length is 13 residues. V shed 6 bases and J 5 bases; nucleotides not matched to a gene: 7.

The chain employs TRBV14 and TRBJ2-2; D is perhaps TRBD1 or TRBD2 (5 bases each). Trimming cost V 4 bases and J 5 bases, with 17 bases left between them. This CDR3 has 16 amino acids. Germline V CDR1 and CDR2: SGHDN, FVKESK. CDR3 nucleotide sequence: TGTGCCAGCAGCCCGAATCGGGGCTTGGGGACCGGGGAGCTGTTTTTT. Its protein product is CASSPNRGLGTGELFF.

The chain couples TRBV7-3 to TRBJ2-7; 8 bases map to TRBD2. Germline loops: CDR1 SGHTA, CDR2 FQGTGA. Trimming took 5 bases from V and 6 from J; bases not matched to a gene: 6. The CDR3 has 13 residues. The CDR3 coding sequence is TGTGCCAGCAGCGCGGGACTAGTCGGCGAGCAGTACTTC. Translation gives CASSAGLVGEQYF. The whole variable domain, remainder taken from reference TRBV7-3 and TRBJ2-7, is GAGVSQTPSNKVTEKGKYVELRCDPISGHTALYWYRQSLGQGPEFLIYFQGTGAADDSGLPNDRFFAVRPEGSVSTLKIQRTERGDSAVYLCASSAGLVGEQYFGPGTRLTVT.

The chain couples TRBV4-3 to TRBJ2-7; D is perhaps TRBD1 (5 bases). CDR1 LGHNA and CDR2 YSLEER come from the germline V gene. The V end lost 0 bases, the J end lost 3 bases, and 12 bases lay between the germline ends. CDR3 length: 15 residues. As DNA, the CDR3 is TGCGCCAGCAGCCAAGACGTCAGGGCATTCTACGAGCAGTACTTC. Protein product: CASSQDVRAFYEQYF.

The chain combines TRBV4-3 with TRBJ2-2, with D uncertain. This CDR3 has 16 amino acids. Trimming stripped 0 bases from V and 0 bases from J, with 8 bases between. CDR1 is LGHNA and CDR2 is YSLEER in the germline V gene. CDR3 protein: CASSQDLLANTGELFF. The CDR3 DNA is TGCGCCAGCAGCCAAGATTTACTGGCGAACACCGGGGAGCTGTTTTTT.

The chain carries TRBV11-3 and TRBJ2-7; the D is unclear. This CDR3 contains 12 residues. V lost 5 bases, J lost 3 bases, and 8 bases lay in between. Germline V lookup: CDR1 SGHNT, CDR2 YENEEA. The CDR3: CASSRPGYEQYF. In DNA form, the CDR3 reads TGTGCCAGCAGCCGGCCCGGCTACGAGCAGTACTTC.

This chain joins TRBV5-1 and TRBJ2-7, with D possibly TRBD1 on 5 matching bases. V lost 2 bases to trimming and J lost 9 bases, with 12 bases between them. Germline values: CDR1 SGHRS, CDR2 YFSETQ. This CDR3 region has 12 residues. This CDR3 reads CASSFDSLVQYF. The DNA of the CDR3 is TGCGCCAGCAGCTTTGACAGTCTGGTGCAGTACTTC.

This chain joins TRBV6-1 and TRBJ2-7, with 7 positions matching TRBD2. The germline V gene has CDR1 MNHNS and CDR2 SASEGT. V lost 3 bases and J lost 3; bases outside the gene matches: 8. The CDR3 totals 15 residues. The CDR3 here is CASSDGRRGVYEQYF. For the CDR3, the DNA is TGTGCCAGCAGTGATGGGCGACGGGGGGTCTACGAGCAGTACTTC.

The CDR3 region is CASGLVRVWREGLWGTDTQYF. The CDR3, as DNA: TGTGCTAGTGGTTTGGTACGTGTTTGGCGGGAGGGCCTCTGGGGTACAGATACGCAGTATTTT. The V and J genes are TRBV12-5 and TRBJ2-3, with 9 positions matching TRBD2. Per the germline V gene, CDR1 is LGHNT and CDR2 is FRNRAP. The CDR3 sequence is 21 residues long. V trimming: 0 bases; J trimming: 3 bases; junction bases outside the gene matches: 19.

Concerning this clone: Other DNA sequences from this sample encode an identical CDR3 as well. The V gene is TRBV9, the J gene TRBJ2-2; 7 bases agree with TRBD1. The CDR3 length is 16 residues. Germline V CDR1 and CDR2: SGDLS, YYNGEE. The junction had 2 bases not matched to a gene; V was cut back by 0 bases and J by 0 bases. CDR3 nucleotide sequence: TGTGCCAGCAGCGTAGCCACAGGGGCGAACACCGGGGAGCTGTTTTTT. It codes for CASSVATGANTGELFF.

The rearrangement links TRBV7-3 to TRBJ2-1, with 8 bases lining up with TRBD1. The V and J ends lost 5 bases and 2 bases, in that order; junction bases with no gene match: 8. The germline V gene has CDR1 SGHTA and CDR2 FQGTGA. There are 16 residues in the CDR3. Here the CDR3 DNA reads TGTGCCAGCAGCCCCGGACAGGGTTTCGCCTACAATGAGCAGTTCTTC. Its translation is CASSPGQGFAYNEQFF. The full variable domain, rest sourced from reference TRBV7-3 and TRBJ2-1, is GAGVSQTPSNKVTEKGKYVELRCDPISGHTALYWYRQSLGQGPEFLIYFQGTGAADDSGLPNDRFFAVRPEGSVSTLKIQRTERGDSAVYLCASSPGQGFAYNEQFFGPGTRLTVL.

The DNA for the CDR3 is TGTGCCAGCAGTTTGGCGGGGGCTCCCAAACTGTTTTTT. Amino acid sequence: CASSLAGAPKLFF. The chain has TRBV27 and TRBJ1-4; possibly TRBD1 for D (6 bases). The germline CDR1 and CDR2 sequences are MNHEY and SMNVEV (reference sequence). The V end was cut by 3 bases, the J end by 11 bases, with 13 bases between. The CDR3 consists of 13 residues.

Notes on this clone: Other DNA sequences within the sample encode an identical CDR3. The gene calls are TRBV7-9 and TRBJ2-3, with TRBD2 matching 7 bases. Germline CDR1 and CDR2: SEHNR and FQNEAQ (reference sequence). J was trimmed by 6 bases and V by 1 base; bases with no gene match: 4. There are 14 residues in the CDR3. In DNA, the CDR3 is TGTGCCAGCAGCTTAGGCGGGAGCTCCGATACGCAGTATTTT. Its protein is CASSLGGSSDTQYF.

The rearrangement links TRBV28 to TRBJ2-6; 7 nucleotides align to TRBD1. The CDR3 runs 18 residues. V shed 6 bases and J 3 bases; nucleotides not matched to a gene: 14. Per germline, CDR1 MDHEN and CDR2 SYDVKM. CDR3 DNA sequence: TGTGCCAGCAGAAAAAGACAGGGAAAGATTGGTGGGGCCAACGTCCTGACTTTC. It encodes CASRKRQGKIGGANVLTF.

CDR3 bases: TGTGCCAGCAATTTTCCGGGCCCGCTATACGAGCAGTACTTC. This encodes CASNFPGPLYEQYF. The rearrangement uses TRBV2 and TRBJ2-7, with unresolved D. V lost 7 bases, J lost 4 bases, and 17 bases lay in between. The CDR3 runs 14 residues. The germline V gene has CDR1 SNHLY and CDR2 FYNNEI. Combining the CDR3 with reference TRBV2 and TRBJ2-7 gives the whole variable domain EPEVTQTPSHQVTQMGQEVILRCVPISNHLYFYWYRQILGQKVEFLVSFYNNEISEKSEIFDDQFSVERPDGSNFTLKIRSTKLEDSAMYFCASNFPGPLYEQYFGPGTRLTVT.

Only one count was recorded for this clone. V is TRBV28 and J is TRBJ2-7; tentative D call: TRBD1 (6 bases). Germline loops: CDR1 MDHEN, CDR2 SYDVKM. Trimming stripped 8 bases from V and 3 bases from J, with 14 bases between. CDR3 size: 13 residues. CDR3: CASQDSVNYEQYF. The CDR3 region has the DNA TGTGCCAGCCAGGACAGTGTTAACTACGAGCAGTACTTC.

V is TRBV6-5 and J is TRBJ1-2; 8 bases are shared with TRBD1. The germline V gene has CDR1 MNHEY and CDR2 SVGAGI. Trimming took 6 bases from V and 7 from J; bases not matched to a gene: 7. This CDR3 contains 13 residues. The CDR3 DNA reads as TGTGCCAGCAGCCAGGACAGGGCAGGTGGCTACACCTTC. Amino acid sequence: CASSQDRAGGYTF.